This T cell receptor beta chain was captured by sequencing in a study of T cells in Graves' hyperthyroidism and ophthalmopathy. About the study: Before treatment of any kind, peripheral blood was taken at initial diagnosis.

This clonotype was seen ten or more times. Its matching antigen is unknown. Duration under 3 months, a NOSPECS grade of at least 4, and a Clinical Activity Score of at least 3 characterized the ophthalmopathy patients. Germline loops: CDR1 DFQATT, CDR2 SNEGSKA (reference sequence). Trimming left V 0 bases short and J 1 base short, with 12 bases between. The CDR3 covers 15 residues. Researchers took RNA transcripts and amplified the TCR beta CDR3 regions from them. Carried out on the TCR CDR3, a first-round RT-PCR used the HTBI primer set. One entry per CDR3 protein results from TCRdb running MiXCR on the multiplex PCR reads. Of about 350,000 distinct CDR3 sequences listed, roughly 15% are singletons. Overall study results and limits: Ophthalmopathy was model-predicted a median approximately 6.9 months pre-onset. Separating ophthalmopathy from stable hyperthyroidism was achieved by a 13 V-J model.

This chain uses TRBV20-1 with TRBJ2-5; perhaps TRBD1 as D (5 bases). The clonotype originates from a woman aged 55-69 years with Graves' ophthalmopathy. Sequencing was done on a sample of blood. CDR3 residues: CSARDHPGFQETQYF. CDR3 nucleotides: TGCAGTGCTAGAGACCACCCAGGGTTCCAAGAGACCCAGTACTTC.